What follows is one T cell receptor beta chain and its context. The antigen it binds to is not known. Germline is not matched at one junction end, which may reflect a read error. This sample stems from a study of blood T cell repertoires in COVID-19 (TCRdb year 2020). About the study as a whole: Samples covering the acute and convalescent phases of COVID-19 were provided by collaborators in the United States, Italy and Spain. The material from the prospective study consisted of cDNA or gDNA derived from T cells, B-cell-depleted T cells, or PBMCs. The dataset comprised deeply sampled blood TCRbeta repertoires from subjects exposed to, actively infected with, or recovered from COVID-19. The repertoires were made available in a free public database intended to serve as a resource for research on the immune response to SARS-CoV-2. Samples came from the ongoing ImmuneRACE study (first 160 participants) plus 1,254 subjects from 6 global collaborators. Nearly every sample came with metadata listing a de-identified subject ID, COVID-19 status, age in years and sex. Where available, HLA class I and class II types were taken from metadata supplied by the sample provider and were not determined by assay-based typing.

Another Seattle source contributed samples from volunteer blood donors who had recovered from COVID-19. The collaborating institutions used their own protocols to collect whole blood in K2EDTA tubes. Collaborator samples were shipped for TCRbeta analysis as frozen whole blood, isolated PBMCs, or DNA extracted from either sample type. The CDR3, cysteine through phenylalanine, is 15 amino acids long. Only the CDR3 region is kept as DNA, spanning 45 bases read in frame from base 1. CDR1 and CDR2, per the germline V gene (reference sequence), are SSHAT and FNYEAQ. The immunoSEQ Assay, a bias-controlled multiplex PCR, was used to amplify TCRbeta CDR3 regions from genomic DNA. The original methods were these. Nucleated cell counts per sample were estimated from amplification of reference gene primers within the assay. To quantify the absolute abundance of each unique TCRbeta CDR3 rearrangement, sequence reads were collapsed and filtered. For each sample, productive Simpson clonality was calculated by taking the square root of Simpson's diversity index across productive rearrangements. This is the immuneACCESS table as TCRdb keeps it, with only in-frame sequences that have V and J called. A part of the clones is gone; compared with another copy, unresolved V genes explain less than half, and the rest is unexplained. D and trimming were read from the DNA, whereas the V and J calls and clone size are those reported in that table. The sample table contains around 170,000 clones; only one count was recorded for roughly nine tenths of them. The ten largest clones add up to approximately 2% of the sample.

The paper's findings and limits, for the study overall: The quantity of clinical and demographic metadata differed by source and by participant and was supplied without curation.

The sequence links TRBV7-7 to TRBJ2-5; 7 central bases correspond to TRBD2. The clonotype originates from a man aged 18 to 29 who had recovered from COVID-19. The sequenced material came from peripheral blood. The DNA reads as follows: TGTGCTAGCAGCTTAAGTATCACTAGCGAGGAGACCCAGTACTTC. Its translation reads: CASSLSITSEETQYF.